These T cell receptor beta chains were read from a single sample in a study of regulatory T cells in long-lasting Graves disease. TCRdb processed the multiplex PCR reads anew with MiXCR; each CDR3 protein has one entry. The table includes some 200,000 distinct CDR3 sequences, around a fifth detected once. This same sample was also part of a study on T cells in Graves' hyperthyroidism and ophthalmopathy.

The source was peripheral blood mononuclear cells (PBMCs), collected at new diagnosis, from a patient treated with antithyroid drugs. These receptors came from a woman aged 30 to 39 with Graves disease. The CDR3 runs from the conserved cysteine through the conserved F or W.

j_gene | len | v_gene | CDR3aa
TRBJ2-2 | 12 | TRBV20-1 | CSASREAGELFF
TRBJ1-6 | 14 | TRBV6-4 | CASSATDGSSPLHF
TRBJ1-5 | 14 | TRBV2 | CASRFRGGDQPQHF
TRBJ1-2 | 13 | TRBV4-1 | CASSRPRDYGYTF
TRBJ1-2 | 16 | TRBV7-9 | CASSKAGPSGRYGYTF
TRBJ2-2 | 14 | TRBV24-1 | CATRDNAYTGELFF
TRBJ1-2 | 15 | TRBV9 | CASSAGQGGVYGYTF
TRBJ1-1 | 13 | TRBV11-2 | CASSRGAPTEAFF
TRBJ2-3 | 13 | TRBV12-3/TRBV12-4 | CASSTRGGDTQYF
TRBJ2-1 | 14 | TRBV3-1 | CASSQETSGGEQFF
TRBJ2-2 | 12 | TRBV5-4 | CATSMGSGELFF
TRBJ1-4 | 16 | TRBV9 | CASSSRTSATNEKLFF
TRBJ1-1 | 15 | TRBV4-1 | CASSQASIMNTEAFF
TRBJ2-2 | 15 | TRBV7-9 | CASSLGRESAGELFF
TRBJ2-1 | 15 | TRBV11-3 | CASSLVTSGRNEQFF
TRBJ1-5 | 14 | TRBV2 | CASRRGEGNQPQHF
TRBJ1-2 | 13 | TRBV24-1 | CATSDDHRGGYTF
TRBJ1-2 | 13 | TRBV12-3/TRBV12-4 | CASLGQGLRGYTF
TRBJ1-2 | 13 | TRBV27 | CASSLLGGDGYTF
TRBJ2-3 | 20 | TRBV5-5 | CASSVGLAGAIHSSTDTQYF
TRBJ1-1 | 15 | TRBV11-1 | CASSLRQGMNTEAFF
TRBJ2-4 | 15 | TRBV12-3/TRBV12-4 | CASSHTSGSKNIQYF
TRBJ2-1 | 15 | TRBV20-1 | CSARDGGGAVHEQFF
TRBJ2-2 | 14 | TRBV3-1 | CASSGLAGTGELFF
TRBJ2-7 | 15 | TRBV28 | CASSPSGLADYEQYF
TRBJ2-2 | 16 | TRBV12-3/TRBV12-4 | CASRGGTSGPTGELFF
TRBJ2-3 | 14 | TRBV12-3/TRBV12-4 | CASSLMASSNTQYF
TRBJ1-2 | 12 | TRBV20-1 | CSASGGVNGYTF
TRBJ2-6 | 13 | TRBV20-1 | CSAHDSGANVLTF
TRBJ2-2 | 14 | TRBV20-1 | CSARRQGETGELFF
TRBJ2-1 | 13 | TRBV12-5 | CASGLVPGNEQFF
TRBJ1-4 | 15 | TRBV12-3/TRBV12-4 | CASRIGQGRSEKLFF
TRBJ2-1 | 17 | TRBV6-1 | CASSEARSSGISNEQFF
TRBJ2-7 | 15 | TRBV7-2 | CASSLSSGISYEQYF
TRBJ1-5 | 16 | TRBV18 | CASSPTGVNCNQAQHF
TRBJ2-7 | 15 | TRBV19 | CASSIEGQSSYEQYF
TRBJ2-4 | 13 | TRBV18 | CASSPQTRNIQYF
TRBJ2-2 | 10 | TRBV29-1 | CSVGSGELFF
TRBJ2-4 | 14 | TRBV5-1 | CASSLVGPDGIQYF
TRBJ1-1 | 17 | TRBV28 | CASSPGVLSLGNTEAFF
TRBJ1-4 | 14 | TRBV9 | CASGQGITNEKLFF
TRBJ2-5 | 13 | TRBV24-1 | CATEDLNGETQYF
TRBJ1-2 | 14 | TRBV19 | CASSIRGQGGGYTF
TRBJ2-7 | 16 | TRBV5-8 | CASSKGLAGTSYEQYF
TRBJ2-5 | 14 | TRBV2 | CASTRLAVQETQYF
TRBJ1-3 | 13 | TRBV4-1 | CASSQAEGNTIYF
TRBJ2-2 | 13 | TRBV19 | CASSIGPTGELFF
TRBJ2-3 | 15 | TRBV30 | CAWVTSGRSTDTQYF
TRBJ2-3 | 15 | TRBV6-9 | CASSYRQALTDTQYF
TRBJ1-6 | 15 | TRBV2 | CASSDVTVNNSPLHF
TRBJ1-2 | 13 | TRBV12-5 | CASGLVTSYGYTF
TRBJ2-1 | 16 | TRBV5-1 | CASSFGSSFSYNEQFF
TRBJ2-7 | 13 | TRBV6-5 | CASSYYARDEQYF
TRBJ2-3 | 14 | TRBV28 | CASSPARRTDTQYF
TRBJ1-2 | 14 | TRBV10-3 | CAISERGPAYGYTF
TRBJ2-4 | 19 | TRBV5-5 | CASSSGTGDSYLAKNIQYF